This T cell receptor beta chain was identified in a study of shared T cell receptors in the human thymus. Clones were sequenced by immunoSEQ multiplex PCR, and TCRdb holds only the in-frame ones, with some missing. The repertoire holds around 730,000 clones, with roughly 88% as singletons. Per germline, CDR1 SEHNR and CDR2 FQNEAQ (reference sequence). The CDR3 has 17 amino acids. With V trimmed by 0 bases and J by 1 base, 8 bases remained unmatched. This same sample was also part of a study on human thymus T cells. Per that paper: Resections from corrective heart surgery provided thymus tissue.

The chain combines TRBV7-9 with TRBJ1-1, with TRBD1 matching 7 bases. Source material: thymocytes. This receptor was obtained from a girl under three years old with a congenital heart defect. The CDR3 loop is CASSLASWDSPNTEAFF. The CDR3 DNA follows: TGTGCCAGCAGCTTAGCCTCCTGGGACAGTCCGAACACTGAAGCTTTCTTT.